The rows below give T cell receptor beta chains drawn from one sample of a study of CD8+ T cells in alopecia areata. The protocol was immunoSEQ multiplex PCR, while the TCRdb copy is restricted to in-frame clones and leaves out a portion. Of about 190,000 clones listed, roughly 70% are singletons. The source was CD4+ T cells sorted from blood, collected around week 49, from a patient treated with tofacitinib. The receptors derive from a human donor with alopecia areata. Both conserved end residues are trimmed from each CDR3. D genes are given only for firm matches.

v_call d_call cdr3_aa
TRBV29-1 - SVVTRTPYEQY
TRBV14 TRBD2 ASSQAAGGIFGYNEQF
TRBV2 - ASNWDRNQPQH
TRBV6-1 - ASSLVETQY
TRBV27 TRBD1 ASSLPPGQVF
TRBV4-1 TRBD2 ASSLSGGSTDTQY
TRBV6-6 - ASSYDSPLH
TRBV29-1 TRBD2 SSNGGSGDTQY
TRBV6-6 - ASRRDGYGYT
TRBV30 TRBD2 AWSPPGRDFYNEQF
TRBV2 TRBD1 ASEQGSLAYGYT
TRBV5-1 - ASSPDGQPQH
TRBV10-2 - ASSAHRGHYEQY
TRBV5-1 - ASSLRQDNEQF
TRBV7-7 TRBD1 ASSLTGTGRGETQY
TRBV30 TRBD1 AWRQGALGYT
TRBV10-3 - AIGGDRGFTYEQY
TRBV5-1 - ASSLGDRYEQY
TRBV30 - AWGPYNEQF
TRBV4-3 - ASSQGAASGIDTEAF
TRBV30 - AWIHTQGHGYT
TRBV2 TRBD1 ASSRDSNYGYT
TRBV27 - ASSSHSLGGPNQPQH
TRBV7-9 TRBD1 ASSLGDRWDEAF
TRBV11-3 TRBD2 ASSPHGPGLQETQY
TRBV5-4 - ASSLLTGNEQF
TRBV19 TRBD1 ASSMGTAPRYT
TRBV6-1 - ASSEWRLAGANVLT
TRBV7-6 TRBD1 ASSLVDRGGTEAF
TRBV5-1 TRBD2 ASSLAGTSGYNEQF
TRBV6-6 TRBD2 ASSYYPPGSGVEQY
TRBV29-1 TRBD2 SVHRAGGVNEQF
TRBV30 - AWRANTEAF
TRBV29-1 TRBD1 SVEGQQNTEAF
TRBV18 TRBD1 ASWDRAEAF
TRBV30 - AWNRGEALYEQY
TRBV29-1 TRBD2 SVDKSGVQETQY
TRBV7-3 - ASSSQSGGGTDTQY
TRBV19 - ATLGETYEQY
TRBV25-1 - ASSVDTLAYGYT
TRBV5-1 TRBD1 ASSPGVPGQAKLLSGNTIY
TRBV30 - AWSVDGTPVFGQF
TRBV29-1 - SVSGRANYGYT
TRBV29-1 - SAHGGGGYGYT
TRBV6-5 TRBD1 ATQGPYTEAF
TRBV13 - ASSLGFGRRNTEAF
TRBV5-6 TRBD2 ASSLLSGGDQETQY
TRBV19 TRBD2 ASSRLAGGYEQY
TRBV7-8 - ASSFGRTNEKLF
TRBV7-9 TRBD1 ASSEGQGRNTQY
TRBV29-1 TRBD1 SARQGLGEAF
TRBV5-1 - ASSLTGQMNTEAF
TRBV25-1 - ASGVGNQPQH
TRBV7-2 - ASSLEWAQY
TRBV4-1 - ASSQDRTGRRYT
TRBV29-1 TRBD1 SVVQGRDEQY
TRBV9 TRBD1 ASSAHAGTGSGYT
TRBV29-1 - SVEENRKETQY
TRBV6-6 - ASSTDFYEQY